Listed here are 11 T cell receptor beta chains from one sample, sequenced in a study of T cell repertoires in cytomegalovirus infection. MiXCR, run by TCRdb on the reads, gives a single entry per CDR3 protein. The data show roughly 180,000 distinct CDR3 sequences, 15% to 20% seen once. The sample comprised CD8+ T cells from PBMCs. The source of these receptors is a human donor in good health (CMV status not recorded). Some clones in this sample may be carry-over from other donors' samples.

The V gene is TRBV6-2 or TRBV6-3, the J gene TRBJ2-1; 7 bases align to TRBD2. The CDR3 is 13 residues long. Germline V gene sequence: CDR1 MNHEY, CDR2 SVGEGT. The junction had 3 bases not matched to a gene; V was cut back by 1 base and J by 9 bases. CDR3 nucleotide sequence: TGTGCCAGCAGTTACTTTAGGGAGGGTGAGCAGTTCTTC. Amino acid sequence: CASSYFREGEQFF.

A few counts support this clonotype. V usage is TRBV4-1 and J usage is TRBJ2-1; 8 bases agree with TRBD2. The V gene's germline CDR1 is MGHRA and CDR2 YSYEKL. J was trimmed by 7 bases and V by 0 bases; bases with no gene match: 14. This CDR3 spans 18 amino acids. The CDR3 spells CASSQEIPQRGPGNEQFF. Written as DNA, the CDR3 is TGCGCCAGCAGCCAAGAAATCCCCCAGCGGGGGCCGGGGAATGAGCAGTTCTTC.

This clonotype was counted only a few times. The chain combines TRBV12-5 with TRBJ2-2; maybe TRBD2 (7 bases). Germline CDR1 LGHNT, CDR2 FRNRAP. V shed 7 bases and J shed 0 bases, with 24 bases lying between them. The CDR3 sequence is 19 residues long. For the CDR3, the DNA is TGTGCTAGTGACAAGGGGGGGGAAAGCGGACAAACGAACACCGGGGAGCTGTTTTTT. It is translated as CASDKGGESGQTNTGELFF.

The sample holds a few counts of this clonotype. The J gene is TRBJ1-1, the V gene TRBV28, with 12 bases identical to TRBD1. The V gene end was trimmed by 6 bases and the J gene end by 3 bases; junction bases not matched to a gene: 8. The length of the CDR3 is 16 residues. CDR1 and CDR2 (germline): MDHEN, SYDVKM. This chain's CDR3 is CASSFGTGGFDTEAFF. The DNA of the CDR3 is TGTGCCAGCAGCTTCGGGACAGGGGGCTTCGACACTGAAGCTTTCTTT.

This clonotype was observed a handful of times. In nucleotides, the CDR3 is TGTGCCAGCAGTTTTCGGTTGGCAGATACGCAGTATTTT. Protein: CASSFRLADTQYF. The gene calls are TRBV28 and TRBJ2-3; D not resolved. CDR1 and CDR2 from the germline V gene are MDHEN and SYDVKM. Trimming stripped 3 bases from V and 4 bases from J, with 8 bases between. This CDR3 contains 13 residues.

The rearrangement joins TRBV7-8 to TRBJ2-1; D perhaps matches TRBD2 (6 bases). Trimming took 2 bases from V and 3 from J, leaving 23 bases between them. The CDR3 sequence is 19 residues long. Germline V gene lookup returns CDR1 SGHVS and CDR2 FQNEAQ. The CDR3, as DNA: TGTGCCAGCAGCTTAAGGGACTCATTCCTAGCGCGACTCTACAATGAGCAGTTCTTC. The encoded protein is CASSLRDSFLARLYNEQFF.

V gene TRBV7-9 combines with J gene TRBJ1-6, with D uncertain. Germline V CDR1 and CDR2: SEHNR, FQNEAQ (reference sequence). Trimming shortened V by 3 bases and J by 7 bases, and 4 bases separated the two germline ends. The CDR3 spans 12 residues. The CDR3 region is CASSFENSPLHF. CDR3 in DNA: TGTGCCAGCAGCTTTGAGAATTCACCCCTCCACTTT.

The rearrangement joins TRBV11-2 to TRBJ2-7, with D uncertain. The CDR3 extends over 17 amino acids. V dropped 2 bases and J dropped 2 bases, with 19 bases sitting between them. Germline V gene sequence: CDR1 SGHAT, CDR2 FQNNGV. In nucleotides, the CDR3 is TGTGCCAGCAGCTTAAGGCCGGGTGGGGAAGTGACCTACGAGCAGTACTTC. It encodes CASSLRPGGEVTYEQYF.

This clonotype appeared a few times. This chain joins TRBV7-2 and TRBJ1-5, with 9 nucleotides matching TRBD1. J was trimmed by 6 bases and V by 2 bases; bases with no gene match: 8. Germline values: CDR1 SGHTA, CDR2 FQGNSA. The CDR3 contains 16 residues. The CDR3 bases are TGTGCCAGCAGCTTAAGACGGACAGGGGAGGGTCAGCCCCAGCATTTT. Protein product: CASSLRRTGEGQPQHF.

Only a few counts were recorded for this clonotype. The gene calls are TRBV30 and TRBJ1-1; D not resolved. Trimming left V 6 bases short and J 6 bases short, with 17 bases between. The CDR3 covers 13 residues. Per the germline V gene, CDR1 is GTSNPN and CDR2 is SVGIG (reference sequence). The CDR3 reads CACLDQKPPEAFF. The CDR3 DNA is TGTGCCTGCTTGGATCAGAAACCACCTGAAGCTTTCTTT.

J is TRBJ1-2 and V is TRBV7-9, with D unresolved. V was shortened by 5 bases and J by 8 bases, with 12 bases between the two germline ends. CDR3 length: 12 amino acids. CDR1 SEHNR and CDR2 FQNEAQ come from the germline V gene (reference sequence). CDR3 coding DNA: TGTGCCAGCAGCACCCCAGAAGAGGGCTACACCTTC. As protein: CASSTPEEGYTF.